The 5 T cell receptor beta chains reported below all come from one sample, sequenced in a study of blood T cell repertoires in COVID-19. Clones were sequenced by immunoSEQ multiplex PCR, and TCRdb holds only the in-frame ones, with some missing. Of a few hundred thousand clones in the sample, 70% to 90% were seen once. The sequencing input was peripheral blood. These receptors all stem from a woman under 40 with COVID-19, enrolled during active disease.

The chain employs TRBV7-9 and TRBJ2-1; 11 nucleotides agree with TRBD2. The junction had 4 bases not matched to a gene; V was cut back by 4 bases and J by 5 bases. The germline gives CDR1 SEHNR, CDR2 FQNEAQ (reference sequence). CDR3 length: 15 residues. The CDR3 nucleotides are TGTGCCAGCAGCTCGGGACTAGCGGAAAACAATGAGCAGTTCTTC. Its translation: CASSSGLAENNEQFF.

V gene TRBV5-4 combines with J gene TRBJ2-7, with 8 bases that match TRBD2. The V gene's germline CDR1 is SGHNT and CDR2 YYREEE (reference sequence). V lost 6 bases, J lost 1 base, and 9 bases stayed unmatched. CDR3 length equals 15 residues. CDR3 bases: TGTGCCAGCACCCGGGAGGGGGTAGCTTCCTACGAGCAGTACTTC. This codes for CASTREGVASYEQYF.

As to this clone: The sample has other DNA sequences that encode this CDR3 too. The chain is built from TRBV5-1 and TRBJ1-1; the D is unclear. The CDR3 is made up of 14 amino acids. CDR1 SGHRS and CDR2 YFSETQ come from the germline V gene. V was clipped by 0 bases and J by 4 bases, with 10 bases between them. In nucleotides, the CDR3 is TGCGCCAGCAGCTTGGCTCTTGGAGGCACTGAAGCTTTCTTT. It encodes CASSLALGGTEAFF.

The chain recombines TRBV5-1 with TRBJ1-4; D perhaps matches TRBD1 (6 bases). The length of the CDR3 is 15 residues. CDR1 SGHRS and CDR2 YFSETQ come from the germline V gene. Trimming shortened V by 2 bases and J by 5 bases, and 13 bases separated the two germline ends. The CDR3 nucleotides read TGCGCCAGCAGCTTAAACAGGGCCACGAATGAAAAACTGTTTTTT. Protein product: CASSLNRATNEKLFF.

DNA for the CDR3: TGTGCCGGCGGGGCGGGGCCAAACACCGGGGAGCTGTTTTTT. Translating gives CAGGAGPNTGELFF. The chain joins TRBV19 to TRBJ2-2; D may be TRBD2 (6 bases). The V and J ends lost 11 bases and 2 bases respectively, with 15 bases between them. Germline V gives CDR1 LNHDA, CDR2 SQIVND (reference sequence). CDR3 size: 14 residues.